The 3 T cell receptor beta chains listed next were all sequenced from one sample in a study of T cells in localized non-small cell lung cancer. The table came from immunoSEQ multiplex PCR; TCRdb's copy has only in-frame clones and leaves some out. Of more than 9,000 clones in the sample, 70% to 80% were seen once. Source: peripheral blood, taken before any cancer treatment. These receptors all come from a male donor aged 60 or older with stage I lung adenocarcinoma.

There are a few counts of this clone. This chain connects TRBV19 to TRBJ2-7, with TRBD2 matching 15 bases. The CDR3 is 16 residues long. The ends lost 6 bases at V and 5 bases at J; junction bases unmatched: 8. CDR1 is LNHDA and CDR2 is SQIVND in the germline V gene (reference sequence). The CDR3 coding sequence is TGTGCCAGTAGAGCGGGACTAGCGGGGGGCTACAACGAGCAGTACTTC. It yields the protein CASRAGLAGGYNEQYF.

This chain uses TRBV4-2 with TRBJ1-2; no reliable D call. The CDR3 loop spans 13 amino acids. V was pared by 0 bases and J by 1 base, with 3 bases between. Germline V CDR1 and CDR2: LGHNA, YNFKEQ. The CDR3 protein is CASSQDDNYGYTF. Written as DNA, the CDR3 is TGTGCCAGCAGCCAAGACGATAACTATGGCTACACCTTC.

The chain employs TRBV7-8 and TRBJ2-7, with 9 bases that match TRBD1. Trimming removed 5 bases from V and 3 bases from J; junction bases left unmatched: 5. The germline V gene has CDR1 SGHVS and CDR2 FQNEAQ. CDR3 length: 14 residues. CDR3: CASSPWDRDYEQYF. CDR3 sequence (DNA): TGTGCCAGCAGCCCTTGGGACAGGGACTACGAGCAGTACTTC.